This is a list of T cell receptor beta chains from one sample in a study of T cells in Graves' hyperthyroidism and ophthalmopathy. Each CDR3 protein is one row after TCRdb ran MiXCR on the multiplex PCR reads. The sample records 600,000 to 850,000 distinct CDR3 sequences, around 20% being singletons. Specimen: blood. These receptors were collected from a woman aged 45-65 years with Graves' hyperthyroidism that later progressed to Graves' ophthalmopathy. CDR3s include the opening cysteine and the closing phenylalanine or tryptophan. A D gene is named only where the DNA matches it firmly. For some rows the clone size is stated as once, few or many, or as a class when expanded; others skip it.

.,TRBJ1-1,once,TRBV12-5,TGTGCTAGTGGTACCCTACCTGCAGGGTCTGAAGCTTTCTTT,CASGTLPAGSEAFF
.,TRBJ1-4,.,TRBV10-3,TGTGCCATCAGTGATACCCCCTCAGAAAAACTGTTTTTT,CAISDTPSEKLFF
TRBD2,TRBJ2-1,many,TRBV12-3/TRBV12-4,TGTGCCAGCAGACGTAGTAGCGGGAGGAGGTACAATGAGCAGTTCTTC,CASRRSSGRRYNEQFF
.,TRBJ2-2,many,TRBV11-2,TGTGCCAGCAGCGGCCCGGGAGTAAACACCGGGGAGCTGTTTTTT,CASSGPGVNTGELFF
TRBD1,TRBJ2-2,few,TRBV7-6,TGTGCCAGCAGCTTAGGACAGGGATTTGGAGAGCTGTTTTTT,CASSLGQGFGELFF
.,TRBJ2-4,many,TRBV11-2,TGTGCCAGCAGCGCAGCCGGGGCGGCCGTGAAAAACATTCAGTACTTC,CASSAAGAAVKNIQYF
TRBD1,TRBJ2-5,few,TRBV6-5,TGTGCCAGCAGTTACTCGGCAGGGGGACAAGAGACCCAGTACTTC,CASSYSAGGQETQYF
TRBD1,TRBJ1-1,many,TRBV5-1,TGCGCCAGCAGTCTAGGGGACAGGGGGCCGACTGAAGCTTTCTTT,CASSLGDRGPTEAFF
TRBD1,TRBJ1-6,.,TRBV7-9,TGTGCCAGCAGCTTAGCCGGGACAGGCGGGTGGGGCAATTCACCCCTCCACTTT,CASSLAGTGGWGNSPLHF
TRBD1,TRBJ1-1,few,TRBV9,TGTGCCAGCAGCGTCGCCGGGACAGGGTGGACTGAAGCTTTCTTT,CASSVAGTGWTEAFF
TRBD1,TRBJ2-2,few,TRBV4-2,TGTGCCAGCAGCCAAGCCCTACCTGGACAGGGCGACACCGGGGAGCTGTTTTTT,CASSQALPGQGDTGELFF
TRBD1,TRBJ1-2,many,TRBV18,TGTGCCAGCTCACCGGGACAGAACTATGGCTACACCTTC,CASSPGQNYGYTF
.,TRBJ1-3,.,TRBV12-3/TRBV12-4,TGTGCCAGCAGTTCCACTGGAGATGGACACACCATATATTTT,CASSSTGDGHTIYF
.,TRBJ1-5,many,TRBV11-2,TGTGCCAGCAGCTTATTCGTCAATCAGCCCCAGCATTTT,CASSLFVNQPQHF
TRBD1,TRBJ1-1,many,TRBV20-1,TGCAGTGCTCGTGACAGGGTACTTTTGGGGGGCACTGAAGCTTTCTTT,CSARDRVLLGGTEAFF
.,TRBJ1-2,many,TRBV3-1,TGTGCCAGCAGCCATGGGGTCGTGGACTATGGCTACACCTTC,CASSHGVVDYGYTF
.,TRBJ2-7,many,TRBV5-1,TGCGCCAGCAGCTTGAACCAGGGGTCCTACGAGCAGTACTTC,CASSLNQGSYEQYF
.,TRBJ2-2,few,TRBV3-1,TGTGCCAGCAGGGGGACAAGGACCGGGGAGCTGTTTTTT,CASRGTRTGELFF
TRBD1,TRBJ2-3,many,TRBV3-1,TGTGCCAGCAGCCCAGGGGGCGACGACCCCACAGATACGCAGTATTTT,CASSPGGDDPTDTQYF
TRBD1,TRBJ1-5,.,TRBV7-9,TGTGCCAGCAGTCCTTCAGGGGGCGGGTTCAGCAATCAGCCCCAGCATTTT,CASSPSGGGFSNQPQHF
.,TRBJ1-1,.,TRBV6-1,TGTGCCAGCAGTGAAATTCCGGGACGGACGAACACTGAAGCTTTCTTT,CASSEIPGRTNTEAFF
.,TRBJ1-4,few,TRBV2,TGTGCCAGCAGTGAAGGGGGGGCAGGGTGGAATGAAAAACTGTTTTTT,CASSEGGAGWNEKLFF
.,TRBJ1-6,.,TRBV18,TGTGCCAGCTCGCCCCAAGCACCTTATAATTCACCCCTCCACTTT,CASSPQAPYNSPLHF
TRBD2,TRBJ2-3,few,TRBV4-1,TGCGCCAGCAGCCAGAGAGGACTAGGGAGCACAGATACGCAGTATTTT,CASSQRGLGSTDTQYF
TRBD2,TRBJ2-5,.,TRBV19,TGTGCCAGTAGCCGCGGAACGGGGAGGGTTTGGCAAGAGACCCAGTACTTC,CASSRGTGRVWQETQYF
.,TRBJ1-4,.,TRBV4-1,TGCGCCAGCAGCCAAGAGGGAAGCCGGGACGGATATGAAAAACTGTTTTTT,CASSQEGSRDGYEKLFF
.,TRBJ2-3,many,TRBV10-1,TGCGCCAGTGCGACTAGGCCCACAGATACGCAGTATTTT,CASATRPTDTQYF
.,TRBJ2-7,many,TRBV5-1,TGCGCCAGCAGCTCTCAGGGTGACGAGCAGTACTTC,CASSSQGDEQYF
TRBD2,TRBJ2-3,many,TRBV20-1,TGCAGTGCCAGACTAGCGGGGGACACAGATACGCAGTATTTT,CSARLAGDTDTQYF
.,TRBJ1-5,.,TRBV5-6,TGTGCCAGCAGCCGCACCCTAAATCAGCCCCAGCATTTT,CASSRTLNQPQHF
TRBD1,TRBJ2-2,.,TRBV7-9,TGTGCCAGCAACAACGGGGACAGGGGGCTGTCCGGGGAGCTGTTTTTT,CASNNGDRGLSGELFF
TRBD1,TRBJ2-2,.,TRBV6-1,TGTGCCAGCAGTGCAGGGGGCGCGAACACCGGGGAGCTGTTTTTT,CASSAGGANTGELFF
.,TRBJ1-3,.,TRBV9,TGTGCCAGCAGCGTACAGGGACCCTCTGGAAACACCATATATTTT,CASSVQGPSGNTIYF
.,TRBJ1-4,.,TRBV29-1,TGCAGCGTCGCCACCAATGATGAAAAACTGTTTTTT,CSVATNDEKLFF
TRBD1,TRBJ2-1,many,TRBV28,TGTGCCAGCAGACGACCGGGACAGGCTTCCTACAATGAGCAGTTCTTC,CASRRPGQASYNEQFF
.,TRBJ2-5,few,TRBV25-1,TGTGCCAGCGCAGGGGGAAGCGGGGGCCGAGGGGAGACCCAGTACTTC,CASAGGSGGRGETQYF
TRBD2,TRBJ2-3,.,TRBV12-3/TRBV12-4,TGTGCCAGCAGTCCTAGCGGGGCCCTCGCAGATACGCAGTATTTT,CASSPSGALADTQYF
.,TRBJ2-5,many,TRBV5-8,TGTGCCAGCAGCTTGGGTCTGAACCAAGAGACCCAGTACTTC,CASSLGLNQETQYF
TRBD1,TRBJ1-2,.,TRBV5-1,TGCGCCAGCAGAACCGGGACAGGGAGCGCCTATGGCTACACCTTC,CASRTGTGSAYGYTF
.,TRBJ2-3,many,TRBV18,TGTGCCAGCTTCCCGGACCCTTCGGGGGCAGATACGCAGTATTTT,CASFPDPSGADTQYF
.,TRBJ1-2,many,TRBV27,TGTGCCAGCAGTTTCCAGGGAGTGGGGGGCTACACCTTC,CASSFQGVGGYTF